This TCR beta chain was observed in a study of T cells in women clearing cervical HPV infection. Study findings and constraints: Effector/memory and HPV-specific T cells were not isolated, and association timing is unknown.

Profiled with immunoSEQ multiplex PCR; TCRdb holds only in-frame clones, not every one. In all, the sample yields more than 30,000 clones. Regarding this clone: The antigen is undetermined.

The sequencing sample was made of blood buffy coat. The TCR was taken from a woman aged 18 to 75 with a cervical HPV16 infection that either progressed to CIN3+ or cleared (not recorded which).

The CDR3 loop is CASTSLVGIYGQYF. The sequenced part of the CDR3 DNA is TGTGCCAGTACCTCCCTAGTTGGAATCTATGGT. The gene calls are TRBV19 and TRBJ2-4; no clear D. The CDR3 end lies 3 residues beyond the end of the read and is filled in from the germline J gene. This CDR3 comprises 14 residues. Per the germline V gene, CDR1 is LNHDA and CDR2 is SQIVND (reference sequence).